This entry features one T cell receptor (beta chain) sequence. This sample was included in a study of T cell responses to AZD1222 COVID-19 vaccine. V lost 5 bases, J lost 2 bases, and 13 bases lay in between. This CDR3 has 14 amino acids. The germline V gene encodes CDR1 MDHEN and CDR2 SYDVKM. TCRdb's table, derived via immunoSEQ multiplex PCR, lists solely in-frame clones and lacks some. The sample gives roughly 130,000 clones, 92% of which show up once; 1.5% to 2% is in the top ten. This chain links TRBV28 with TRBJ2-7; D may be TRBD2 (6 bases). This clonotype originated in an adult in good health. This specimen was peripheral blood, taken on day 0 of AZD1222 vaccination. This CDR3 reads CASSKPPGAYEQYF. DNA for the CDR3: TGTGCCAGCAGTAAACCTCCGGGAGCCTACGAGCAGTACTTC.